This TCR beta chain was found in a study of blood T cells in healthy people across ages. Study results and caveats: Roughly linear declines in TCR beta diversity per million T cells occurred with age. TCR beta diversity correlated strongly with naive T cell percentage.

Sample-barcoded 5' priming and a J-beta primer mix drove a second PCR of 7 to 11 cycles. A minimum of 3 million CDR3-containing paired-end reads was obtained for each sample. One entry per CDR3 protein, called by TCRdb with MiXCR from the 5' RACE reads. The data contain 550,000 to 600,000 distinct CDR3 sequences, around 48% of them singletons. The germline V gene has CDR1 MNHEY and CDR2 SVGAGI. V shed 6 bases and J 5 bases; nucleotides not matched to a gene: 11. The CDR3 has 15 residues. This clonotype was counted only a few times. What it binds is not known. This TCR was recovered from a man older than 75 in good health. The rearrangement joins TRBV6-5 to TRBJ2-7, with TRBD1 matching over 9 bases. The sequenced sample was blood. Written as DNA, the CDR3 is TGTGCCAGCAGGGGCCCGGGACAGGGAATGAACGAGCAGTACTTC. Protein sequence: CASRGPGQGMNEQYF.